Listed below are T cell receptor beta chains from one sample, sequenced in a study of glioma-infiltrating T cells after dendritic cell vaccination. This table comes from immunoSEQ multiplex PCR, and its TCRdb copy is limited to in-frame clones, with some not included. Of fewer than 75,000 clones in the sample, 85% to 90% were seen once. Sequenced here: blood, sampled after dendritic cell vaccination. The receptors shown here come from a human donor with glioblastoma. Each CDR3 is given with its conserved first and last residue. Fields, in order: J gene, D gene, clone size, V gene, CDR3 DNA, CDR3 protein. A D gene is named only where the DNA matches it firmly. The size entry is marked missing in some rows and otherwise reads once, few, many or a size class.

J: TRBJ2-2; D: -; size: -; V: TRBV2; DNA: TGTGCCAGCAGTGATTGGCAGAACACCGGGGAGCTGTTTTTT; CDR3: CASSDWQNTGELFF
J: TRBJ2-2; D: TRBD2; size: -; V: TRBV28; DNA: TGTGCCACCCAGGGAGGGCCCGGCACCGGGGAGCTGTTTTTT; CDR3: CATQGGPGTGELFF
J: TRBJ2-4; D: TRBD1; size: -; V: TRBV18; DNA: TGTGCCAGCTCACCTCAAACAGGGGGTTATACCAAAAACATTCAGTACTTC; CDR3: CASSPQTGGYTKNIQYF
J: TRBJ2-3; D: -; size: -; V: TRBV11-2; DNA: TGTGCCAGCAGCTTGGGGCAAAGCACAGATACGCAGTATTTT; CDR3: CASSLGQSTDTQYF
J: TRBJ1-1; D: TRBD1; size: -; V: TRBV11-2; DNA: TGTGCCAGCTCCGACAGGGAGAACACTGAAGCTTTCTTT; CDR3: CASSDRENTEAFF
J: TRBJ2-5; D: -; size: few; V: TRBV7-7; DNA: TGTGCTAGCAGCTCCAGTCCCCGGGGGAGAGGGGTAGAGACCCAGTACTTC; CDR3: CASSSSPRGRGVETQYF
J: TRBJ1-1; D: TRBD1; size: few; V: TRBV27; DNA: TGTGCCAGCAGTTTTAACAGGGGTGAAGCTTTCTTT; CDR3: CASSFNRGEAFF
J: TRBJ1-5; D: TRBD1; size: once; V: TRBV30; DNA: TGTGCCTGGAGCGGGACAGGGAATCAGCCCCAGCATTTT; CDR3: CAWSGTGNQPQHF
J: TRBJ1-5; D: TRBD1; size: -; V: TRBV28; DNA: TGTGCCAGCAGACCTCCAGGGGGCGTCTATAGCAATCAGCCCCAGCATTTT; CDR3: CASRPPGGVYSNQPQHF
J: TRBJ2-5; D: -; size: -; V: TRBV5-1; DNA: TGCGCCAGCCGAAATGGGGGGAGCCTTGGGCAAGAGACCCAGTACTTC; CDR3: CASRNGGSLGQETQYF
J: TRBJ1-5; D: -; size: -; V: TRBV4-2; DNA: TGTGCCAGCAGCCAAGAATCCAGCGCTCTGGAACCCCAGCATTTT; CDR3: CASSQESSALEPQHF
J: TRBJ2-3; D: TRBD1; size: -; V: TRBV9; DNA: TGTGCCAGCAGCACACGACAGGGGTCCACAGATACGCAGTATTTT; CDR3: CASSTRQGSTDTQYF
J: TRBJ2-7; D: -; size: -; V: TRBV6-5; DNA: TGTGCCAGCAGTAGCGGAGCCTACGAGCAGTACTTC; CDR3: CASSSGAYEQYF
J: TRBJ2-3; D: TRBD2; size: -; V: TRBV14; DNA: TGTGCCAGCAAAGGTTCTAGCGGGGTAATAGATACGCAGTATTTT; CDR3: CASKGSSGVIDTQYF
J: TRBJ1-1; D: TRBD1; size: once; V: TRBV7-6; DNA: TGTGCCAGCAGATCAGGGGGTAACACTGAAGCTTTCTTT; CDR3: CASRSGGNTEAFF
J: TRBJ2-1; D: -; size: -; V: TRBV2; DNA: TGTGCCAGCAGTTGGACACCGGGTTACAATGAGCAGTTCTTC; CDR3: CASSWTPGYNEQFF
J: TRBJ2-1; D: TRBD2; size: -; V: TRBV4-1; DNA: TGCGCCAGCAGCCAACCAATAGCGGGGGGGCATTATGAGCAGTTCTTC; CDR3: CASSQPIAGGHYEQFF
J: TRBJ2-3; D: TRBD2; size: -; V: TRBV27; DNA: TGTGCCAGCAGTTTATCCTTAGCGGGGGCCCCCACAGATACGCAGTATTTT; CDR3: CASSLSLAGAPTDTQYF
J: TRBJ2-5; D: -; size: -; V: TRBV7-2; DNA: TGTGCCAGCAGCCCACGGCTAGGGGGTGAAGAGACCCAGTACTTC; CDR3: CASSPRLGGEETQYF
J: TRBJ1-4; D: -; size: -; V: TRBV19; DNA: TGTGCCAGTAGTATAGACGGACAGCAGAATGAAAAACTGTTTTTT; CDR3: CASSIDGQQNEKLFF
J: TRBJ2-7; D: TRBD1; size: once; V: TRBV15; DNA: TGTGCCACCAGCAGAGTCGCCGGGACAGCCTCCTACGAGCAGTACTTC; CDR3: CATSRVAGTASYEQYF
J: TRBJ1-1; D: TRBD1; size: -; V: TRBV6-5; DNA: TGTGCCAGCAGTAACGGACAGGGCATGATCACTGAAGCTTTCTTT; CDR3: CASSNGQGMITEAFF
J: TRBJ1-3; D: -; size: -; V: TRBV7-2; DNA: TGTGCCAGCAGCTTAGCGGTCCGGGACACGCGGGTGTCTGGAAACACCATATATTTT; CDR3: CASSLAVRDTRVSGNTIYF
J: TRBJ1-2; D: TRBD1; size: few; V: TRBV30; DNA: TGTGCCTGGAGTGTACAGGGGAGTTATGGCTACACCTTC; CDR3: CAWSVQGSYGYTF
J: TRBJ1-5; D: -; size: medium-sized; V: TRBV21-1; DNA: TGTGCCAGCAGCAAAGCCCGACCCCCTTGGCGACAGGTAGAGAATCAGCCCCAGCATTTT; CDR3: CASSKARPPWRQVENQPQHF
J: TRBJ2-1; D: TRBD1; size: -; V: TRBV5-1; DNA: TGCGCCAGCAGCTTGGTGGCCAGGGGGCGAATGAATGAGCAGTTCTTC; CDR3: CASSLVARGRMNEQFF
J: TRBJ2-1; D: TRBD1; size: -; V: TRBV6-6; DNA: TGTGCCAGCAGCGCCGACAGGGGGCGAAATGAGCAGTTCTTC; CDR3: CASSADRGRNEQFF
J: TRBJ2-7; D: TRBD1; size: -; V: TRBV10-3; DNA: TGTGCCATCAGCGGACAGGAGTGGTCCTACGAGCAGTACTTC; CDR3: CAISGQEWSYEQYF
J: TRBJ2-2; D: -; size: -; V: TRBV28; DNA: TGTGCCAGCAGCCCGTGGGGGCGAACCGGGGAGCTGTTTTTT; CDR3: CASSPWGRTGELFF
J: TRBJ2-5; D: TRBD2; size: -; V: TRBV5-1; DNA: TGCGCCAGCAGCCCCGGACTAGCGGGGGGCCAAGAGACCCAGTACTTC; CDR3: CASSPGLAGGQETQYF
J: TRBJ1-4; D: -; size: -; V: TRBV9; DNA: TGTGCCAGCAGCCCTCACGTAGGGGCAACTAATGAAAAACTGTTTTTT; CDR3: CASSPHVGATNEKLFF
J: TRBJ1-6; D: TRBD1; size: -; V: TRBV29-1; DNA: TGCAGCGTTAGCACCGGGACAGGGTTGAATTCACCCCTCCACTTT; CDR3: CSVSTGTGLNSPLHF
J: TRBJ2-4; D: TRBD2; size: -; V: TRBV5-1; DNA: TGCACCAGCAGCTTAAGCACTAGCGGGGGGGGCATTCAGTACTTC; CDR3: CTSSLSTSGGGIQYF
J: TRBJ2-2; D: TRBD1; size: once; V: TRBV5-8; DNA: TGTGCCAGTAAATTACAGGGGCAGTACACCGGGGAGCTGTTTTTT; CDR3: CASKLQGQYTGELFF
J: TRBJ1-2; D: -; size: -; V: TRBV10-1; DNA: TGCGCCAGCAGTGTGGCGCGGAGCGGGGGCTACACCTTC; CDR3: CASSVARSGGYTF
J: TRBJ2-7; D: -; size: -; V: TRBV2; DNA: TGTGCCAGCTCGAACAGCTACGAGCAGTACTTC; CDR3: CASSNSYEQYF
J: TRBJ2-2; D: -; size: -; V: TRBV29-1; DNA: TGCAGCGTTGTGGGCCACTCGAACACCGGGGAGCTGTTTTTT; CDR3: CSVVGHSNTGELFF
J: TRBJ1-6; D: -; size: once; V: TRBV29-1; DNA: TGCAGCGTTTTGGACAGCTCCTATAATTCCCCCCTCCACTTT; CDR3: CSVLDSSYNSPLHF
J: TRBJ2-5; D: -; size: -; V: TRBV5-5; DNA: TGTGCCAGCAGCCCAGAGGCGGAGACCCAGTACTTC; CDR3: CASSPEAETQYF
J: TRBJ2-1; D: TRBD2; size: few; V: TRBV4-1; DNA: TGCGCCAGCAGCCAGTCTAGGACTAGCGGGGGTGGTGAGCAGTTCTTC; CDR3: CASSQSRTSGGGEQFF
J: TRBJ2-1; D: TRBD1; size: -; V: TRBV2; DNA: TGTGCCAGCAGTGCGGGGACAGGGGGCTACAATGAGCAGTTCTTC; CDR3: CASSAGTGGYNEQFF
J: TRBJ1-1; D: TRBD1; size: -; V: TRBV7-8; DNA: TGTGCCAGCAGCTCAGGACAGGGGGTCACTGAAGCTTTCTTT; CDR3: CASSSGQGVTEAFF
J: TRBJ2-7; D: -; size: -; V: TRBV14; DNA: TGTGCCAGCAGCCAAGATTTGGAGGTCTCGGGGGAGCAGTACTTC; CDR3: CASSQDLEVSGEQYF
J: TRBJ1-1; D: -; size: -; V: TRBV7-2; DNA: TGTGCCAGCACCCCAGCGGGATTGAACACTGAAGCTTTCTTT; CDR3: CASTPAGLNTEAFF
J: TRBJ2-3; D: TRBD2; size: once; V: TRBV25-1; DNA: TGTGCCAGCAGTGAATTTGGGTTGATGGGGAGGGGCACAGATACGCAGTATTTT; CDR3: CASSEFGLMGRGTDTQYF
J: TRBJ2-5; D: -; size: -; V: TRBV11-2; DNA: TGTGCCAGCAGCTTAGGAAACAGGGAAAAGGAGACCCAGTACTTC; CDR3: CASSLGNREKETQYF
J: TRBJ2-7; D: -; size: -; V: TRBV16; DNA: TGTGCCAGCAGCCCCAACGGTCGGGGCTACGAGCAGTACTTC; CDR3: CASSPNGRGYEQYF
J: TRBJ2-3; D: -; size: -; V: TRBV28; DNA: TGTGCCAGCAGCCCCTGGGGAGGACTAACAGATACGCAGTATTTT; CDR3: CASSPWGGLTDTQYF
J: TRBJ1-4; D: TRBD1; size: -; V: TRBV15; DNA: TGTGCCACCAGCAGTACTAGGGGGCTTAATGAAAAACTGTTTTTT; CDR3: CATSSTRGLNEKLFF
J: TRBJ2-7; D: -; size: -; V: TRBV4-3; DNA: TGCGCCAGCAGCCAAGATGGGGTTAGCGGCTACGAGCAGTACTTC; CDR3: CASSQDGVSGYEQYF
J: TRBJ2-7; D: -; size: -; V: TRBV6-5; DNA: TGTGCCAGCAGTTACCGCCTGCCGGGGGGCGACGAGCAGTACTTC; CDR3: CASSYRLPGGDEQYF
J: TRBJ2-3; D: TRBD2; size: -; V: TRBV9; DNA: TGTGCCAGCAGCGTATCCTTGGGGGGGGTATCTCCCACAGATACGCAGTATTTT; CDR3: CASSVSLGGVSPTDTQYF